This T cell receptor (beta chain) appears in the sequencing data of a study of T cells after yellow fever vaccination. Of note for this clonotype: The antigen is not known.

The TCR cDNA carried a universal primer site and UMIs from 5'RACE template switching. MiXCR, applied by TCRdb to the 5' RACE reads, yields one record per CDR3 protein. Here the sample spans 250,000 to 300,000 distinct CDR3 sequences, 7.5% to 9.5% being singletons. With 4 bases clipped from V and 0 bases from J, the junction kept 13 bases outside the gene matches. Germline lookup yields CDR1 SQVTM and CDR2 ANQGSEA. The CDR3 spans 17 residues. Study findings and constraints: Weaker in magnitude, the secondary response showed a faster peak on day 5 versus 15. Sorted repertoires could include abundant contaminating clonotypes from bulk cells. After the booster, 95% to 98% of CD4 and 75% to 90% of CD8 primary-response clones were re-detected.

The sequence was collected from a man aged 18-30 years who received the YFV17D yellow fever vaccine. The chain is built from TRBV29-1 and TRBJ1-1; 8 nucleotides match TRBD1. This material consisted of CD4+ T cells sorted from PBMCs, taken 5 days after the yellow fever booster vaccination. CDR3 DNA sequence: TGCAGCGTTGCTCGTCAGGGGGCCCGCCTTATGAACACTGAAGCTTTCTTT. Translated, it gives CSVARQGARLMNTEAFF.